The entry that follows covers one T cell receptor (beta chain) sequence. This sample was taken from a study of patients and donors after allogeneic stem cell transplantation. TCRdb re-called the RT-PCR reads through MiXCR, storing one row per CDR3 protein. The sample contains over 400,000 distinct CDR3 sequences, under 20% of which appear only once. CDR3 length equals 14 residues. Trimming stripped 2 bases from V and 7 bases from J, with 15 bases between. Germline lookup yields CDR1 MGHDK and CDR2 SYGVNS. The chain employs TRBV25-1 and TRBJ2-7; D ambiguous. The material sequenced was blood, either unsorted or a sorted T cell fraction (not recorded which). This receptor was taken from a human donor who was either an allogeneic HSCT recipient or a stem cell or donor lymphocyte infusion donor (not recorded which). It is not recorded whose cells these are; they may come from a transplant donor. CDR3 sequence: CASSEPLESGEQYF. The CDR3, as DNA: TGTGCCAGCAGTGAACCCCTCGAGAGTGGAGAGCAGTACTTC.